The 28 T cell receptor beta chains presented below share a single source sample, sequenced in a study of control samples from healthy donors and cancer patients. The assay was immunoSEQ multiplex PCR, and TCRdb's table has in-frame clones only and misses some. Of around 130,000 clones in the sample, 70% to 90% were seen once. The sequencing sample was made of blood. Source of these receptors: a man aged 45-65 years in good health.

This rearrangement joins TRBV5-8 to TRBJ2-7; 9 bases are shared with TRBD1. The CDR3 has 15 amino acids. Germline V gene sequence: CDR1 SGHTS, CDR2 YDEGEE. V lost 4 bases to trimming and J lost 6 bases; unmatched junction nucleotides: 11. CDR3 nucleotides: TGTGCCAGCAGCCTTACCGGGACAGGGAAAGGCGAGCAGTACTTC. It codes for CASSLTGTGKGEQYF. Together with reference TRBV5-8 and TRBJ2-7, the CDR3 gives the full variable domain: EAGVTQSPTHLIKTRGQQATLRCSPISGHTSVYWYQQALGLGLQFLLWYDEGEERNRGNFPPRFSGRQFPNYSSELNVNALELEDSALYLCASSLTGTGKGEQYFGPGTRLTVT.

The chain carries TRBV15 and TRBJ2-3, with a weak D call TRBD2 (6 bases). The length of the CDR3 is 15 residues. Germline CDR1 LNHNV, CDR2 YYDKDF (reference sequence). Trimming pared 5 bases from V and 2 bases from J, leaving 14 bases between. In DNA form, the CDR3 reads TGTGCCACCAGCTGGGAGGCCAGCTACACAGATACGCAGTATTTT. This sequence encodes CATSWEASYTDTQYF.

The gene calls are TRBV4-3 and TRBJ1-4, with unresolved D. With 3 bases removed from V and 3 bases from J, the gap between germline ends came to 17 bases. Germline V lookup: CDR1 LGHNA, CDR2 YSLEER. The CDR3 is 17 amino acids. The CDR3 loop is CASSQNPPSAANEKLFF. CDR3 DNA sequence: TGCGCCAGCAGCCAGAACCCTCCCAGTGCAGCTAATGAAAAACTGTTTTTT.

The rearrangement links TRBV5-1 to TRBJ1-2; D not resolved. Per germline, CDR1 SGHRS and CDR2 YFSETQ. This CDR3 comprises 14 residues. V lost 3 bases, J lost 6 bases, and 15 bases lay in between. The CDR3 bases are TGCGCCAGCAGCTCCACCCCGGGCCTCAATGGCTACACCTTC. Translation: CASSSTPGLNGYTF.

This sequence joins TRBV27 and TRBJ1-2; maybe TRBD1 (5 bases). CDR1 is MNHEY, CDR2 SMNVEV, per germline (reference sequence). This CDR3 region has 12 residues. V shed 2 bases and J shed 6 bases, with 7 bases lying between them. Here the CDR3 DNA reads TGTGCCAGCAGTTTAATGGGGGATGGCTACACCTTC. This encodes CASSLMGDGYTF.

The chain couples TRBV19 to TRBJ1-1; weak D call: TRBD1 (5 bases). Looked up from germline, CDR1 is LNHDA and CDR2 is SQIVND (reference sequence). The CDR3 consists of 14 residues. V lost 7 bases and J 1 base, leaving 13 bases between the germline ends. This CDR3 reads CASKWVDRNTEAFF. CDR3 sequence (DNA): TGTGCCAGTAAGTGGGTTGACAGGAACACTGAAGCTTTCTTT.

The chain combines TRBV6-4 with TRBJ1-1; the D gene is possibly TRBD1 (5 bases). The CDR3 extends over 14 amino acids. The germline V gene encodes CDR1 MRHNA and CDR2 SNTAGT. The germline V and J ends were trimmed by 7 bases and 5 bases, with 17 bases remaining between them. The CDR3 DNA follows: TGTGCCAGCAATACCGGGGGAGAGGGGACTGAAGCTTTCTTT. It specifies CASNTGGEGTEAFF.

This clone was observed a few times. The CDR3 protein is CASSQQGALVQPQHF. In DNA form, the CDR3 reads TGTGCCAGCAGTCAACAGGGGGCTTTGGTTCAGCCCCAGCATTTT. The J gene is TRBJ1-5, the V gene TRBV27; 9 nucleotides align to TRBD1. The CDR3 extends over 15 amino acids. Per the germline V gene, CDR1 is MNHEY and CDR2 is SMNVEV (reference sequence). The junction had 8 bases not matched to a gene; V was cut back by 5 bases and J by 6 bases.

The chain has TRBV2 and TRBJ1-2; 9 positions agree with TRBD1. This CDR3 is 17 amino acids long. V dropped 5 bases and J dropped 6; count of bases not matched to a gene: 16. Per germline, CDR1 SNHLY and CDR2 FYNNEI. CDR3 sequence reads: CASSPSPGQGGVNGYTF. Written as DNA, the CDR3 is TGTGCCAGCAGTCCCTCTCCGGGACAGGGAGGGGTTAATGGCTACACCTTC.

This clone was counted a single time. The chain employs TRBV4-3 and TRBJ1-3; a weak D match, TRBD1 (5 bases). CDR1 LGHNA and CDR2 YSLEER come from the germline V gene. The CDR3 has 14 amino acids. The V end lost 1 base, the J end lost 3 bases, and 7 bases lay between the germline ends. Here the CDR3 DNA reads TGCGCCAGCAGCCAAGGGGGGGTTGGAAACACCATATATTTT. This gives the protein CASSQGGVGNTIYF.

V gene TRBV19 combines with J gene TRBJ2-5; D is possibly TRBD1 (7 bases). The CDR3 totals 13 residues. Germline CDR1 and CDR2: LNHDA and SQIVND (reference sequence). V was shortened by 1 base and J by 12 bases, with 15 bases between the two germline ends. The CDR3: CASSIGQGGGKYF. For the CDR3, the DNA is TGTGCCAGTAGTATAGGGCAGGGGGGCGGAAAGTACTTC.

This rearrangement joins TRBV7-8 to TRBJ2-6; D unclear. This CDR3 is built from 16 residues. V lost 3 bases and J 0 bases, leaving 9 bases between the germline ends. Germline V CDR1 and CDR2: SGHVS, FQNEAQ. The DNA of the CDR3 is TGTGCCAGCAGCTTCCGGGCTCCCTCTGGGGCCAACGTCCTGACTTTC. Its translation: CASSFRAPSGANVLTF.

The V gene is TRBV10-2, the J gene TRBJ2-7; TRBD2 might be the D (5 bases). The V end was cut by 4 bases, the J end by 0 bases, with 10 bases between. CDR3 size: 14 residues. Germline V lookup: CDR1 WSHSY, CDR2 SAAADI. In DNA, the CDR3 is TGCGCCAGCAGTGTCGGGGTCAGCTCCTACGAGCAGTACTTC. Protein: CASSVGVSSYEQYF.

Here the CDR3 reads CSVVGEINTEAFF. DNA of the CDR3: TGCAGCGTTGTAGGGGAGATTAACACTGAAGCTTTCTTT. This chain connects TRBV29-1 to TRBJ1-1; possibly TRBD1 for D (5 bases). Per germline, CDR1 SQVTM and CDR2 ANQGSEA. Trimming removed 4 bases at V and 2 bases at J, with 11 bases between. There are 13 residues in the CDR3.

The rearrangement uses TRBV25-1 and TRBJ2-7, with D possibly being TRBD1 (7 bases). Trimming shortened V by 6 bases and J by 3 bases, and 15 bases separated the two germline ends. There are 14 residues in the CDR3. Germline assignment: CDR1 MGHDK and CDR2 SYGVNS. CDR3 in DNA: TGTGCCAGCAGGGGGCAGGGGGGAAACTACGAGCAGTACTTC. It encodes CASRGQGGNYEQYF.

This sequence joins TRBV12-3 or TRBV12-4 and TRBJ1-1; weak D call: TRBD1 (6 bases). Trimming removed 3 bases from V and 11 bases from J, with 10 bases in between. The CDR3 is 11 amino acids. DNA for the CDR3: TGTGCCAGCAGTTTGGGGGCCCAGGCTTTCTTT. Protein: CASSLGAQAFF.

The chain is built from TRBV11-2 and TRBJ2-5; D possibly corresponds to TRBD2 (6 bases). The CDR3 sequence is 15 residues long. CDR1 and CDR2 (germline): SGHAT, FQNNGV. The germline V and J ends were trimmed by 1 base and 2 bases, with 11 bases remaining between them. The CDR3 here is CASSLGEAAQETQYF. DNA for the CDR3: TGTGCCAGCAGCTTAGGGGAGGCAGCTCAAGAGACCCAGTACTTC.

This clone was found many times. The genes are TRBV6-1 and TRBJ1-3, with D uncertain. The CDR3 extends over 13 amino acids. From germline, CDR1 is MNHNS and CDR2 SASEGT. Trimming shortened V by 2 bases and J by 4 bases, and 6 bases separated the two germline ends. CDR3 in amino acids: CASSETVGNTIYF. CDR3 bases: TGTGCCAGCAGTGAAACAGTAGGAAACACCATATATTTT.

V is TRBV29-1 and J is TRBJ2-5; TRBD1 matches 10 bases. The junction had 13 bases not matched to a gene; V was cut back by 7 bases and J by 5 bases. Germline CDR1 reads SQVTM; CDR2 reads ANQGSEA. The CDR3 contains 15 residues. This chain's CDR3 is CSASPGQGLEETQYF. Here the CDR3 DNA reads TGCAGCGCGTCACCGGGACAGGGGTTGGAGGAGACCCAGTACTTC.

The chain is built from TRBV6-5 and TRBJ2-5; D is undetermined. V dropped 5 bases and J dropped 5 bases, with 12 bases sitting between them. The CDR3 runs 13 residues. Germline CDR1 and CDR2: MNHEY and SVGAGI. The CDR3 bases are TGTGCCAGCAGTCTCCAGGCGGTGGAGACCCAGTACTTC. This encodes CASSLQAVETQYF.

The V call is TRBV14, the J call TRBJ2-2, with a weak D call TRBD2 (7 bases). Trimming cost V 2 bases and J 4 bases, with 11 bases left between them. Germline loops: CDR1 SGHDN, CDR2 FVKESK. This CDR3 comprises 15 residues. The CDR3 is CASSQYREGTGELFF. CDR3 sequence (DNA): TGTGCCAGCAGCCAATACAGGGAGGGCACCGGGGAGCTGTTTTTT.

The chain is built from TRBV30 and TRBJ2-1; tentative D call: TRBD2 (6 bases). Germline V CDR1 and CDR2: GTSNPN, SVGIG (reference sequence). This CDR3 has 12 amino acids. V was shortened by 3 bases and J by 9 bases, with 12 bases between the two germline ends. The CDR3 bases are TGTGCCTGGAGGTGGGGGGTGCTTGAGCAGTTCTTC. Its translation: CAWRWGVLEQFF.

The sample holds a few counts of this clone. The chain carries TRBV6-6 and TRBJ1-1; a weak D match, TRBD1 (5 bases). This CDR3 comprises 13 residues. V gave up 2 bases and J gave up 5 bases, with 9 bases separating them. Germline V gene data show CDR1 as MNHNY and CDR2 as SVGAGI (reference sequence). The CDR3 sequence is CASSYNRGTEAFF. CDR3 DNA sequence: TGTGCCAGCAGTTACAACCGGGGGACTGAAGCTTTCTTT.

This clone came up a few times. This CDR3 reads CASSKLAGGSQTQYF. In DNA form, the CDR3 reads TGCGCCAGCAGCAAACTAGCGGGGGGATCCCAGACCCAGTACTTC. The chain combines TRBV4-1 with TRBJ2-5; 12 nucleotides align to TRBD2. CDR3 length equals 15 residues. Per germline, CDR1 MGHRA and CDR2 YSYEKL. Unmatched junction bases numbered 7, after V lost 5 bases and J lost 6 bases.

The V and J genes are TRBV6-5 and TRBJ1-4; 7 positions match TRBD1. CDR3 size: 14 residues. V trimming: 6 bases; J trimming: 7 bases; junction bases outside the gene matches: 8. Germline V gives CDR1 MNHEY, CDR2 SVGAGI. DNA for the CDR3: TGTGCCAGCAGCGAGGGACAGTTGGGTGAAAAACTGTTTTTT. Amino acid sequence: CASSEGQLGEKLFF.

The gene calls are TRBV18 and TRBJ1-3; perhaps TRBD1 as D (5 bases). The germline V gene encodes CDR1 KGHSH and CDR2 LQKENI. V gave up 3 bases and J gave up 0 bases, with 12 bases separating them. The CDR3 contains 16 residues. This chain's CDR3 is CASSPTAISSGNTIYF. The CDR3 DNA reads TGTGCCAGCTCACCGACAGCGATTAGCTCTGGAAACACCATATATTTT.

The chain combines TRBV27 with TRBJ1-5; a possible D gene is TRBD1 (6 bases). V lost 3 bases and J 15 bases, leaving 12 bases between the germline ends. This CDR3 region has 11 residues. CDR1 and CDR2 (germline): MNHEY, SMNVEV (reference sequence). In nucleotides, the CDR3 is TGTGCCAGCAGTTTTGCAGGGGTTCTGCATTTT. It specifies CASSFAGVLHF.

The CDR3 nucleotides read TGTGCCAGCAGCAACGAAGAAGAAAAGCAGGGGAGCAATCAGCCCCAGCATTTT. Its translation is CASSNEEEKQGSNQPQHF. The chain recombines TRBV6-7 with TRBJ1-5; a weak D match, TRBD1 (6 bases). TRBV6-7 is given ORF status, its function remaining uncertain. CDR3 length equals 18 residues. The V end was cut by 6 bases, the J end by 1 base, with 22 bases between.